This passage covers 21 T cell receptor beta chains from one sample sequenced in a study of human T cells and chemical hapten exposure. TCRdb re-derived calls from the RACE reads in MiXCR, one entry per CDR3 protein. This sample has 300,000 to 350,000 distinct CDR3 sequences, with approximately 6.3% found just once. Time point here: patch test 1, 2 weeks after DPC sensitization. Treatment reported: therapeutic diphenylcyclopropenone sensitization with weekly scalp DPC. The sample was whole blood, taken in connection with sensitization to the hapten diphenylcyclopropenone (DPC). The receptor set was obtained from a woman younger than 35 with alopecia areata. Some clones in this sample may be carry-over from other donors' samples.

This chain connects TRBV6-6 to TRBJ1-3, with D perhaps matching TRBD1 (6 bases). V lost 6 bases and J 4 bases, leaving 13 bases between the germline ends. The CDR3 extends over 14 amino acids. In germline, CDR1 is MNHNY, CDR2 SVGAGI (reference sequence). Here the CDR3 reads CASRAGAGGNTIYF. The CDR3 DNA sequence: TGTGCCAGCAGGGCAGGGGCGGGAGGAAACACCATATATTTT.

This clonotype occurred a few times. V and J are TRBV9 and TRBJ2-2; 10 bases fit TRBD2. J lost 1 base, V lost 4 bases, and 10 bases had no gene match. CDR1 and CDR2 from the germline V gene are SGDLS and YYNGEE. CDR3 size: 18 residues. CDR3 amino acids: CASSPRVGLARNTGELFF. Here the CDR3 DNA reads TGTGCCAGCAGCCCCCGGGTGGGACTAGCGAGGAACACCGGGGAGCTGTTTTTT. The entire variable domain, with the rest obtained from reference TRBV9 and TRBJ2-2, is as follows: DSGVTQTPKHLITATGQRVTLRCSPRSGDLSVYWYQQSLDQGLQFLIQYYNGEERAKGNILERFSAQQFPDLHSELNLSSLELGDSALYFCASSPRVGLARNTGELFFGEGSRLTVL.

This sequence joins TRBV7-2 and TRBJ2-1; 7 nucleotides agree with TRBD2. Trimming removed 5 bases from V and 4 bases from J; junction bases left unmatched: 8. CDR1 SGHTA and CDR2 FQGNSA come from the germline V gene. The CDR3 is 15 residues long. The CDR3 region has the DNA TGTGCCAGCAGCCGCGCTAGCGGATCGTACAATGAGCAGTTCTTC. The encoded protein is CASSRASGSYNEQFF. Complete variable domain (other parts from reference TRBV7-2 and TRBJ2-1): GAGVSQSPSNKVTEKGKDVELRCDPISGHTALYWYRQSLGQGLEFLIYFQGNSAPDKSGLPSDRFSAERTGGSVSTLTIQRTQQEDSAVYLCASSRASGSYNEQFFGPGTRLTVL.

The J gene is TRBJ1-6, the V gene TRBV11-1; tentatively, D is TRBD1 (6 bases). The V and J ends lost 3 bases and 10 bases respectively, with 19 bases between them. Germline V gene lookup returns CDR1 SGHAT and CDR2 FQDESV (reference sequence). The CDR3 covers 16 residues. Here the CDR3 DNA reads TGTGCCAGCAGCTTTATGGACAGTAGAGGAAGGTCACCCCTCCACTTT. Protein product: CASSFMDSRGRSPLHF.

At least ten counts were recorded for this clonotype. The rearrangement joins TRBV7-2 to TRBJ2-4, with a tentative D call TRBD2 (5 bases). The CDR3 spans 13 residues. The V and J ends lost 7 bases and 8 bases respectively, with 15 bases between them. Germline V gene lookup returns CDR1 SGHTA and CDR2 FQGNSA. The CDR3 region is CASTGELGDIQYF. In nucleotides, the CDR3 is TGTGCCAGCACTGGGGAGTTGGGCGACATTCAGTACTTC. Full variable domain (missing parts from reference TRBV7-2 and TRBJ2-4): GAGVSQSPSNKVTEKGKDVELRCDPISGHTALYWYRQSLGQGLEFLIYFQGNSAPDKSGLPSDRFSAERTGGSVSTLTIQRTQQEDSAVYLCASTGELGDIQYFGAGTRLSVL.

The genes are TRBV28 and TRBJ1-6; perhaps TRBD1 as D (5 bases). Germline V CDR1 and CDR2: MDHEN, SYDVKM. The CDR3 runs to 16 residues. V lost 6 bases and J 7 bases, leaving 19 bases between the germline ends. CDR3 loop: CASSLYRNPGNSPLHF. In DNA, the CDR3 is TGTGCCAGCAGCCTCTACAGGAACCCCGGCAATTCACCCCTCCACTTT. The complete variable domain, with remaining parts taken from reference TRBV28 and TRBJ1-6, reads DVKVTQSSRYLVKRTGEKVFLECVQDMDHENMFWYRQDPGLGLRLIYFSYDVKMKEKGDIPEGYSVSREKKERFSLILESASTNQTSMYLCASSLYRNPGNSPLHFGNGTRLTVT.

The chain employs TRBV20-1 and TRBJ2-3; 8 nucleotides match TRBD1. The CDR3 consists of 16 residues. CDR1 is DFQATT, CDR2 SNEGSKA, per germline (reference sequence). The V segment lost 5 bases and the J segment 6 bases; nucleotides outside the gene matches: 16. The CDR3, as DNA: TGCAGTGCTGGATCTGACAGGGGCGCCTGGGTGGATACGCAGTATTTT. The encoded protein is CSAGSDRGAWVDTQYF.

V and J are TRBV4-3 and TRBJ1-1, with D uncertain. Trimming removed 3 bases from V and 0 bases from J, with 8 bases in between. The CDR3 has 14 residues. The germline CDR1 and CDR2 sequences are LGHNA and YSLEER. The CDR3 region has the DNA TGCGCCAGCAGCCAGACGGCGTTGAACACTGAAGCTTTCTTT. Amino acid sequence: CASSQTALNTEAFF.

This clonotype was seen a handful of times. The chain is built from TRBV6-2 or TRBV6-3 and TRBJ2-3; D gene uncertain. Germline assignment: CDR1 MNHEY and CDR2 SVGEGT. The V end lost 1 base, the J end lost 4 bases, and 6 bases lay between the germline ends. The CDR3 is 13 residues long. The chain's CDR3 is CASSYFLADTQYF. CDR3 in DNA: TGTGCCAGCAGTTACTTCCTAGCAGATACGCAGTATTTT.

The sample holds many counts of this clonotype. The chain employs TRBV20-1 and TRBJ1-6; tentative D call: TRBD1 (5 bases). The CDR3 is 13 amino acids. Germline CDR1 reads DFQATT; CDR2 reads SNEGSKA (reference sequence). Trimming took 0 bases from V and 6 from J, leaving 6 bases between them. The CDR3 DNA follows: TGCAGTGCTAGAGATGGGGCTAATTCACCCCTCCACTTT. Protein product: CSARDGANSPLHF.

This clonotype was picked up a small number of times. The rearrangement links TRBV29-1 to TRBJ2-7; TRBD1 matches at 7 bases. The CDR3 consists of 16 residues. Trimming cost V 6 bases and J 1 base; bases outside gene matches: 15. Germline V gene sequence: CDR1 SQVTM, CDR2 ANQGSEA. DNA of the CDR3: TGCAGCGTGGAGAAAACTACAGGGGAGAGTTCCTACGAGCAGTACTTC. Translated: CSVEKTTGESSYEQYF.

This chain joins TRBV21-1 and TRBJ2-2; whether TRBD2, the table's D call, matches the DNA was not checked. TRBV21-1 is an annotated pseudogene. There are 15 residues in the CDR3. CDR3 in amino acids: CARITLGRVAGELFF. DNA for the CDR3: TGTGCCAGAATCACCCTGGGGAGGGTGGCCGGGGAGCTGTTTTTT.

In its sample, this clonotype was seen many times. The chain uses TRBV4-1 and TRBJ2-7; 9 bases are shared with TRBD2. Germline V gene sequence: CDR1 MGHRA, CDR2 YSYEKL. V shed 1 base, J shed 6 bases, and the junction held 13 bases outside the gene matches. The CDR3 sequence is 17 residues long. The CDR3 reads CASSQGSSGGLSSEQYF. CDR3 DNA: TGCGCCAGCAGCCAAGGAAGCAGCGGGGGGCTTTCTTCCGAGCAGTACTTC.

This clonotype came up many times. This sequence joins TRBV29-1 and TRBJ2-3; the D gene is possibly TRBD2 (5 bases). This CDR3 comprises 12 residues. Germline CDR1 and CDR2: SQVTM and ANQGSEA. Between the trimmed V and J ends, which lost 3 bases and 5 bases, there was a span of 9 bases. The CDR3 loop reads CSVDGLKDTQYF. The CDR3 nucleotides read TGCAGCGTTGACGGACTGAAAGATACGCAGTATTTT.

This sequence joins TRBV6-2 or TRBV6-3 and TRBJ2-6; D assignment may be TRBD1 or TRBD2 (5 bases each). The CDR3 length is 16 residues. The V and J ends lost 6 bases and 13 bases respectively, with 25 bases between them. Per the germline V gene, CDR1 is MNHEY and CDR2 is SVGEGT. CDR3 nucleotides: TGTGCCAGCAGATCCGGGACGGCCGCTCGGGTCGGGGTCCTGACTTTC. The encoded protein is CASRSGTAARVGVLTF.

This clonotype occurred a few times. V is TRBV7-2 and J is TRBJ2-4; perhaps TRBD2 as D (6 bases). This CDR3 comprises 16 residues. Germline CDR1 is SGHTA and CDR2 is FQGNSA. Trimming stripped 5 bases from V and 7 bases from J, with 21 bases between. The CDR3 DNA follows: TGTGCCAGCAGCCTATTCGACGGAGGGGCTGGGAACATTCAGTACTTC. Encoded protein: CASSLFDGGAGNIQYF.

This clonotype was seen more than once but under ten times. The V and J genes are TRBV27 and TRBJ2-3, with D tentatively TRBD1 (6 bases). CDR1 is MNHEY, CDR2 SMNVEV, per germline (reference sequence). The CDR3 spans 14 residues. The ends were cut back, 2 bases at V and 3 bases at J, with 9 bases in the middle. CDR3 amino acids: CASSLQGWTDTQYF. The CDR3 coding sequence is TGTGCCAGCAGTTTACAGGGGTGGACAGATACGCAGTATTTT.

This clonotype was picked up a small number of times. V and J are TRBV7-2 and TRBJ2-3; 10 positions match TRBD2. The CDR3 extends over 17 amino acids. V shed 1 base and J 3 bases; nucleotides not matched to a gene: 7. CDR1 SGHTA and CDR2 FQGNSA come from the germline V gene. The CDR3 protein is CASSLVLAGAGTDTQYF. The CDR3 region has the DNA TGTGCCAGCAGCTTAGTGCTAGCGGGGGCGGGAACAGATACGCAGTATTTT.

CDR3 coding DNA: TGTGCCAGCACCGACCGCTACGAGCAGTACTTC. Its translation is CASTDRYEQYF. The chain uses TRBV6-2 or TRBV6-3 and TRBJ2-7; D unclear. Germline lookup yields CDR1 MNHEY and CDR2 SVGEGT. V was shortened by 7 bases and J by 3 bases, with 7 bases between the two germline ends. The CDR3 consists of 11 residues.

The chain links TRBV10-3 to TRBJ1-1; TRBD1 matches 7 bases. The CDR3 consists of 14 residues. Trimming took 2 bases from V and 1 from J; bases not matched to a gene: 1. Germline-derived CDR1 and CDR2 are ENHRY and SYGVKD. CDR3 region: CAISERGQNTEAFF. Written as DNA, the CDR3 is TGTGCCATCAGTGAGAGGGGGCAGAACACTGAAGCTTTCTTT.

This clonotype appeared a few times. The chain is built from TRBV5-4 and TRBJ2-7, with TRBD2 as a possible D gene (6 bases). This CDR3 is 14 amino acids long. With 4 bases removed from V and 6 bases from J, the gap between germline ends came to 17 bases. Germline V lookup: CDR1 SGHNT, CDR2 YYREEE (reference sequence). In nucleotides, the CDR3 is TGTGCCAGCAGCCGAGACCCTATGGAGGGCGAGCAGTACTTC. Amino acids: CASSRDPMEGEQYF.